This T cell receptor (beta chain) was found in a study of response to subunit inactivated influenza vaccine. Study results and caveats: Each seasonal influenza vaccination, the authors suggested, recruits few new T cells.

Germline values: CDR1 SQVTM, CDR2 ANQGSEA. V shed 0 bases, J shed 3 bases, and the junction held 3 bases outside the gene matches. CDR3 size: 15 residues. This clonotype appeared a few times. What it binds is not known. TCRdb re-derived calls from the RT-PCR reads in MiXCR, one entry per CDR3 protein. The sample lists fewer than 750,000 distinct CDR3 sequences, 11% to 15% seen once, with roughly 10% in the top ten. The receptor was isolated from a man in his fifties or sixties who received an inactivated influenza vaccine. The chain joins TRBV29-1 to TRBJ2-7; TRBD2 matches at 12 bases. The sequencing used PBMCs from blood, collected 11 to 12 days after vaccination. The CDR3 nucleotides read TGCAGCGTTGAAGAGACTAGCGGGGGCCGCTACGAGCAGTACTTC. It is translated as CSVEETSGGRYEQYF.